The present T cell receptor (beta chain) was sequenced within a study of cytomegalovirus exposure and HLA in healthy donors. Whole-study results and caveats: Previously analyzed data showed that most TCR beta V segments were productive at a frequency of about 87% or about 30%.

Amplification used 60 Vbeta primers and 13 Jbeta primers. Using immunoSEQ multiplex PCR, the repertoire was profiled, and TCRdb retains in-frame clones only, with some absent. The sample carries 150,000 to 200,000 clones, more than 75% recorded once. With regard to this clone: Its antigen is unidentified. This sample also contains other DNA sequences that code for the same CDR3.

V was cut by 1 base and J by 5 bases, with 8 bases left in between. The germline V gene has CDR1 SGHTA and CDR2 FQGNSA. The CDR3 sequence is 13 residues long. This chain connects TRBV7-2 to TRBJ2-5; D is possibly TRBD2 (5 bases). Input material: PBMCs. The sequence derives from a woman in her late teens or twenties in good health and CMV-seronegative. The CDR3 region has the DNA TGTGCCAGCAGCTTAGGGCGAGGGGAGACCCAGTACTTC. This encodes CASSLGRGETQYF.